The TCR beta chain under discussion was sequenced for a study of T cell changes during pregnancy in multiple sclerosis. The data were produced by immunoSEQ multiplex PCR, yet TCRdb's version contains in-frame clones alone and is incomplete. In the table there are about 100,000 clones, around 92% of which are singletons. The source of this sequence is a female donor with multiple sclerosis, enrolled in a pregnancy study. The source material was peripheral blood, sampled after pregnancy.

The CDR3 protein is CASSGVGTSGISVGEQFF. The CDR3 DNA follows: TGCGCCAGCAGCGGCGTCGGGACTAGCGGGATTTCAGTTGGCGAGCAGTTCTTC. The gene calls are TRBV5-1 and TRBJ2-1, with TRBD2 matching over 13 bases. Germline V gives CDR1 SGHRS, CDR2 YFSETQ. The V gene end was trimmed by 4 bases and the J gene end by 10 bases; junction bases not matched to a gene: 17. The CDR3 spans 18 residues.